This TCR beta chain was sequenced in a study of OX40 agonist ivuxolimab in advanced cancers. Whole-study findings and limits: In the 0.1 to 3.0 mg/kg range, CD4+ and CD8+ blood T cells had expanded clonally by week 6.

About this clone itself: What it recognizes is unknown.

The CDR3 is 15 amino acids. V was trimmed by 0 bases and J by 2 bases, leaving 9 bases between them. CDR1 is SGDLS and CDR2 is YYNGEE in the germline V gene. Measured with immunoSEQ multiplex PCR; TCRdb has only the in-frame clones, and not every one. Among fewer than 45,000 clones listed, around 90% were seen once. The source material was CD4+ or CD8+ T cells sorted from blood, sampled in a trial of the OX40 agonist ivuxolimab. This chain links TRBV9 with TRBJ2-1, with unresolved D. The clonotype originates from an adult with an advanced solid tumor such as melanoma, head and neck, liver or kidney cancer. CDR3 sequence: CASSVGSATYNEQFF. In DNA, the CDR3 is TGTGCCAGCAGCGTAGGTTCAGCGACCTACAATGAGCAGTTCTTC. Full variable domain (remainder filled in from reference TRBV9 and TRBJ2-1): DSGVTQTPKHLITATGQRVTLRCSPRSGDLSVYWYQQSLDQGLQFLIQYYNGEERAKGNILERFSAQQFPDLHSELNLSSLELGDSALYFCASSVGSATYNEQFFGPGTRLTVL.